Below are 24 T cell receptor beta chains sequenced from a single sample in a study of T cell changes during pregnancy in multiple sclerosis. Profiled with immunoSEQ multiplex PCR; TCRdb holds only in-frame clones, not every one. In the table there are about 55,000 clones, 93% of which are singletons. Sequenced here: CD8+ T cells from peripheral blood mononuclear cells, sampled in the second trimester of pregnancy. These receptors were taken from a female donor with multiple sclerosis, enrolled in a pregnancy study.

The J gene is TRBJ1-1, the V gene TRBV28; 8 bases match TRBD1. Per germline, CDR1 MDHEN and CDR2 SYDVKM. V shed 7 bases and J 6 bases; nucleotides not matched to a gene: 13. CDR3 length: 15 residues. In nucleotides, the CDR3 is TGTGCCAGCAACCCCAGGGGGCTTTCGAGCGCTGAAGCTTTCTTT. Its protein product is CASNPRGLSSAEAFF.

V gene TRBV9 combines with J gene TRBJ1-1; D is unresolved. The CDR3 is made up of 15 amino acids. Trimming took off 4 bases at V and 3 bases at J, with 16 bases between the two ends. The V gene's germline CDR1 is SGDLS and CDR2 YYNGEE. The CDR3 loop reads CASSPGPLWDTEAFF. The CDR3 nucleotides read TGTGCCAGCAGCCCTGGGCCCCTATGGGACACTGAAGCTTTCTTT.

The CDR3 bases are TGCGCCAGCAGCTTGGCTGGCGCGGGACTAGTCTCCTACGAGCAGTACTTC. This codes for CASSLAGAGLVSYEQYF. The rearrangement uses TRBV5-1 and TRBJ2-7; TRBD2 matches 8 bases. V shed 0 bases, J shed 0 bases, and the junction held 8 bases outside the gene matches. The length of the CDR3 is 17 residues. Looked up from germline, CDR1 is SGHRS and CDR2 is YFSETQ.

The V and J genes are TRBV28 and TRBJ2-5; TRBD2 agrees at 11 bases. Trimming cost V 6 bases and J 3 bases; bases outside gene matches: 9. CDR1 is MDHEN, CDR2 SYDVKM, per germline. The CDR3 extends over 16 amino acids. The CDR3 sequence is CASSPVIAGGEETQYF. CDR3 bases: TGTGCCAGCAGCCCGGTGATAGCGGGAGGGGAAGAGACCCAGTACTTC.

The V gene is TRBV4-1, the J gene TRBJ2-1; perhaps TRBD2 as D (6 bases). This CDR3 comprises 16 residues. V was trimmed by 2 bases and J by 10 bases, leaving 21 bases between them. The germline V gene has CDR1 MGHRA and CDR2 YSYEKL. CDR3 residues: CASSQHYREPSLEQFF. DNA for the CDR3: TGCGCCAGCAGCCAACACTACCGGGAGCCCAGCCTGGAGCAGTTCTTC.

This chain joins TRBV4-1 and TRBJ2-5; tentatively, D is TRBD1 (6 bases). Germline-derived CDR1 and CDR2 are MGHRA and YSYEKL. Trimming shortened V by 0 bases and J by 5 bases, and 7 bases separated the two germline ends. CDR3 length: 13 amino acids. CDR3 in DNA: TGCGCCAGCAGCCAAGACAGGGGCGAGACCCAGTACTTC. Its protein is CASSQDRGETQYF.

This clone appeared a single time. The chain uses TRBV7-9 and TRBJ2-7; 9 positions agree with TRBD1. V shed 4 bases and J 0 bases; nucleotides not matched to a gene: 1. This CDR3 region has 14 residues. CDR1 is SEHNR and CDR2 is FQNEAQ in the germline V gene (reference sequence). This chain's CDR3 is CASSWDRASYEQYF. The CDR3 DNA sequence: TGTGCCAGCAGCTGGGACAGGGCCTCCTACGAGCAGTACTTC.

V usage is TRBV29-1 and J usage is TRBJ2-1; possible D gene TRBD1, 5 bases. V gave up 2 bases and J gave up 0 bases, with 14 bases separating them. Germline V gene data show CDR1 as SQVTM and CDR2 as ANQGSEA. CDR3 length equals 16 residues. The CDR3 coding sequence is TGCAGCGTTGAACAAGGGGCTACGAGCTCCTACAATGAGCAGTTCTTC. Amino acid sequence: CSVEQGATSSYNEQFF.

This rearrangement joins TRBV19 to TRBJ2-3; 7 bases are a match to TRBD1. Unmatched junction bases numbered 5, after V lost 6 bases and J lost 2 bases. This CDR3 region has 14 residues. Germline CDR1 is LNHDA and CDR2 is SQIVND (reference sequence). The CDR3 sequence: CASSKGAITDTQYF. The CDR3 DNA sequence: TGTGCCAGTAGCAAGGGGGCCATCACAGATACGCAGTATTTT.

The CDR3 sequence: CASSQERTGLGQPQHF. CDR3 nucleotides: TGCGCCAGCAGCCAAGAACGGACAGGATTAGGTCAGCCCCAGCATTTT. The chain combines TRBV4-3 with TRBJ1-5, with 7 bases identical to TRBD1. This CDR3 contains 16 residues. The junction had 8 bases not matched to a gene; V was cut back by 0 bases and J by 6 bases. The germline CDR1 and CDR2 sequences are LGHNA and YSLEER.

The V gene is TRBV6-5, the J gene TRBJ2-7; 7 nucleotides align to TRBD1. Germline V gene sequence: CDR1 MNHEY, CDR2 SVGAGI. The CDR3 contains 13 residues. The J segment lost 5 bases and the V segment lost 6 bases, leaving 7 bases of the junction unmatched. In nucleotides, the CDR3 is TGTGCCAGCAGCATTAACAGGGGCCACGAGCAGTACTTC. Translated, it gives CASSINRGHEQYF.

V is TRBV6-1 and J is TRBJ2-1; TRBD2 is a possible D gene (6 bases). Germline loops: CDR1 MNHNS, CDR2 SASEGT. Between the trimmed V and J ends, which lost 6 bases and 4 bases, there was a span of 16 bases. The CDR3 is 15 amino acids. The CDR3 nucleotides are TGTGCCAGCAGGACCCGGGACTTCGAATACAATGAGCAGTTCTTC. It encodes CASRTRDFEYNEQFF.

The rearrangement links TRBV4-1 to TRBJ2-1; no definite D call. The CDR3 runs 14 residues. V dropped 3 bases and J dropped 0 bases, with 6 bases sitting between them. Germline values: CDR1 MGHRA, CDR2 YSYEKL. CDR3 residues: CASSHPSSYNEQFF. The DNA of the CDR3 is TGCGCCAGCAGCCATCCTAGCTCCTACAATGAGCAGTTCTTC.

The chain recombines TRBV19 with TRBJ1-4; 8 bases are a match to TRBD1. The V segment lost 8 bases and the J segment 6 bases; nucleotides outside the gene matches: 5. Germline CDR1 is LNHDA and CDR2 is SQIVND (reference sequence). The CDR3 covers 13 residues. The CDR3 protein is CASQGASDEKLFF. The CDR3 nucleotides read TGTGCCAGTCAGGGGGCGAGTGATGAAAAACTGTTTTTT.

The CDR3 DNA sequence: TGTGCCAGCAGCTCCGCTTGGACACTTAACACTGAAGCTTTCTTT. Its translation is CASSSAWTLNTEAFF. The gene calls are TRBV11-2 and TRBJ1-1, with D tentatively TRBD1 (5 bases). Germline loops: CDR1 SGHAT, CDR2 FQNNGV. The length of the CDR3 is 15 residues. Trimming stripped 4 bases from V and 2 bases from J, with 14 bases between. Variable domain in full (rest from reference TRBV11-2 and TRBJ1-1): EAGVAQSPRYKIIEKRQSVAFWCNPISGHATLYWYQQILGQGPKLLIQFQNNGVVDDSQLPKDRFSAERLKGVDSTLKIQPAKLEDSAVYLCASSSAWTLNTEAFFGQGTRLTVV.

J is TRBJ2-7 and V is TRBV7-6; TRBD1 agrees at 7 bases. This CDR3 contains 14 residues. With V trimmed by 4 bases and J by 0 bases, 3 bases remained unmatched. Germline lookup yields CDR1 SGHVS and CDR2 FNYEAQ. The CDR3 here is CASSSRDSSYEQYF. The CDR3 DNA sequence: TGTGCCAGCAGCTCCCGGGACAGCTCCTACGAGCAGTACTTC.

This clone occurred once. The V and J genes are TRBV5-4 and TRBJ1-1, with a weak D call TRBD1 (6 bases). CDR1 is SGHNT and CDR2 is YYREEE in the germline V gene (reference sequence). This CDR3 is 15 amino acids long. Between the trimmed V and J ends, which lost 0 bases and 2 bases, there was a span of 11 bases. The CDR3 sequence is CASSLVGGGNTEAFF. The DNA for the CDR3 is TGTGCCAGCAGCTTGGTTGGGGGCGGAAACACTGAAGCTTTCTTT.

The J gene is TRBJ1-2, the V gene TRBV9, with 9 bases fitting TRBD1. Trimming took 3 bases from V and 3 from J; bases not matched to a gene: 15. The germline V gene has CDR1 SGDLS and CDR2 YYNGEE. CDR3 size: 18 residues. The CDR3 DNA reads TGTGCCAGCAGCGCACGACCAGACAGGGGGGTGTTTGACTATGGCTACACCTTC. Encoded protein: CASSARPDRGVFDYGYTF.

V is TRBV21-1 and J is TRBJ2-6; the table calls TRBD1, which could not be checked here. TRBV21-1 is classified as a pseudogene. The CDR3 sequence is 19 residues long. The CDR3 DNA follows: TGTGCCAGCAGCGGTAGACATGGGGACACGTCCTCTGGGGCCAACGTCCTGACTTTC. This encodes CASSGRHGDTSSGANVLTF.

This sequence joins TRBV6-5 and TRBJ1-1, with D maybe TRBD1 (5 bases). The V and J ends lost 2 bases and 1 base respectively, with 8 bases between them. Germline values: CDR1 MNHEY, CDR2 SVGAGI. The CDR3 totals 14 residues. The CDR3 reads CASSYLTGNTEAFF. The CDR3 DNA sequence: TGTGCCAGCAGTTACCTCACAGGGAACACTGAAGCTTTCTTT.

The chain has TRBV6-1 and TRBJ1-1; the D gene is possibly TRBD1 (6 bases). With 2 bases removed from V and 0 bases from J, the gap between germline ends came to 7 bases. CDR1 and CDR2 (germline): MNHNS, SASEGT. The CDR3 loop spans 14 amino acids. CDR3 coding DNA: TGTGCCAGCAGTGAACAGGGGATGAACACTGAAGCTTTCTTT. Its protein is CASSEQGMNTEAFF.

This clone was counted only a few times. The chain recombines TRBV7-6 with TRBJ1-1; D is ambiguous. The length of the CDR3 is 13 residues. V lost 4 bases to trimming and J lost 1 base, with 7 bases between them. CDR1 is SGHVS and CDR2 is FNYEAQ in the germline V gene. The CDR3 nucleotides are TGTGCCAGCAGCTCCTCCGGGAACACTGAAGCTTTCTTT. This gives the protein CASSSSGNTEAFF.

This clone was seen more than once but under ten times. This chain uses TRBV4-1 with TRBJ1-2, with D perhaps matching TRBD1 (5 bases). Trimming took off 1 base at V and 0 bases at J, with 9 bases between the two ends. The CDR3 contains 15 residues. Looked up from germline, CDR1 is MGHRA and CDR2 is YSYEKL. CDR3 DNA sequence: TGCGCCAGCAGCCAAGTCGGGGGATCTAACTATGGCTACACCTTC. Its protein is CASSQVGGSNYGYTF.

The chain has TRBV4-1 and TRBJ1-1; D possibly corresponds to TRBD1 (5 bases). Germline lookup yields CDR1 MGHRA and CDR2 YSYEKL. This CDR3 contains 15 residues. V lost 0 bases and J lost 4, with 12 bases in between. The CDR3 bases are TGCGCCAGCAGCCAAGAAGCGCCCGGGGGCACTGAAGCTTTCTTT. Amino acids: CASSQEAPGGTEAFF.